These 3 T cell receptor beta chains were sequenced from one sample in a study of blood T cell repertoires in COVID-19. Measured with immunoSEQ multiplex PCR; TCRdb has only the in-frame clones, and not every one. The sample holds about 440,000 clones, 70% to 90% seen once. Sequences were obtained from PBMCs or T cells enriched from blood (not recorded which). The receptors originated from a woman younger than 30 with acute COVID-19.

The chain joins TRBV5-1 to TRBJ1-1; perhaps TRBD1 as D (6 bases). The CDR3 covers 20 residues. Germline V lookup: CDR1 SGHRS, CDR2 YFSETQ. The ends were cut back, 0 bases at V and 1 base at J, with 25 bases in the middle. The CDR3 nucleotides read TGCGCCAGCAGCTTGGCGATATTTGGGGCAGGGGTTTATCAGAACACTGAAGCTTTCTTT. Translation gives CASSLAIFGAGVYQNTEAFF.

This clone has more than one count but fewer than ten. This chain joins TRBV19 and TRBJ1-5; 7 bases line up with TRBD1. There are 15 residues in the CDR3. CDR1 and CDR2 (germline): LNHDA, SQIVND (reference sequence). Unmatched junction bases numbered 9, after V lost 3 bases and J lost 7 bases. CDR3 residues: CASSIETGLTQPQHF. DNA of the CDR3: TGTGCCAGTAGTATCGAGACAGGGTTAACACAGCCCCAGCATTTT.

The chain has TRBV2 and TRBJ2-7; 8 bases are a match to TRBD1. The CDR3 spans 13 residues. The germline V gene has CDR1 SNHLY and CDR2 FYNNEI. V was pared by 10 bases and J by 2 bases, with 7 bases of the junction left unmatched. This chain's CDR3 is CANLTGETYEQYF. The CDR3 DNA reads TGTGCCAACCTGACAGGGGAAACCTACGAGCAGTACTTC.